This T cell receptor (beta chain) was observed in a study of cytomegalovirus exposure and HLA in healthy donors. Use of 60 Vbeta and 13 Jbeta primers characterized the PCR. Sequenced by immunoSEQ multiplex PCR; TCRdb stores in-frame clones only, minus some. This repertoire shows some 220,000 clones, roughly 78% found once; its top ten account for approximately 0.49%. As regards this clone: The antigen is not known. Germline and junction disagree at one end, which may indicate a read error.

Germline-derived CDR1 and CDR2 are SEHNR and FQNEAQ (reference sequence). CDR3 length: 16 amino acids. The study, taken as a whole, reports: Looking again later, the authors saw that most CMV-associated TCR beta chains seemed HLA-restricted. Available immune exposure information was restricted to CMV serostatus only. Some TCR beta chains (roughly 160 of them) were listed as cytomegalovirus-associated.

This receptor was identified in a boy younger than 18 in good health and CMV-seronegative. Material: PBMCs. The chain employs TRBV7-9 and TRBJ1-2; 12 positions agree with TRBD1. The DNA for the CDR3 is TGTTCCAGCAGCCATTTGGGACAGGGGGCGCGCTATGGCTACACCTTC. This gives the protein CSSSHLGQGARYGYTF.